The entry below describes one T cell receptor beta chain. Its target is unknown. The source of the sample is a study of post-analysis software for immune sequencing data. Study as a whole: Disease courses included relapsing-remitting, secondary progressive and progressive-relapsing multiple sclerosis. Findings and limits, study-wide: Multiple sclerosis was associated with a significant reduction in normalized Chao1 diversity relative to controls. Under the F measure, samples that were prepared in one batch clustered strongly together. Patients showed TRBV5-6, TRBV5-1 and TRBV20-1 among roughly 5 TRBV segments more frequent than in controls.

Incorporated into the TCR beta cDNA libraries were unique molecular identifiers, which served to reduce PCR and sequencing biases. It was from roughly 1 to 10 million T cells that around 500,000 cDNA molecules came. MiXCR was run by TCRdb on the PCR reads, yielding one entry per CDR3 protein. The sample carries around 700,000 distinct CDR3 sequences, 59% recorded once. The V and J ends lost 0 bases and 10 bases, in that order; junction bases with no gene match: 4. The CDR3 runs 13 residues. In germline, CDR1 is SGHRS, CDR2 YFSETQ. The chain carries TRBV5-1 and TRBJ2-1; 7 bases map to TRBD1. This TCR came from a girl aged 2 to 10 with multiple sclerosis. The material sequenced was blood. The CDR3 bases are TGCGCCAGCAGCTTGGTTGAAGGGGGCGAGCAGTTCTTC. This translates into CASSLVEGGEQFF.